The 13 T cell receptor beta chains below were found in one sample sequenced in a study of T cells in Graves' hyperthyroidism and ophthalmopathy. TCR beta CDR3 regions were amplified from RNA. HTBI primers were used for first-round RT-PCR of the TCR CDR3. TCRdb independently ran MiXCR on the multiplex PCR reads; one entry per CDR3 protein. This table has some 500,000 distinct CDR3 sequences, 15% to 20% appearing once. The sequenced sample consisted of blood. The receptors were sampled from a woman in her 30s with Graves' ophthalmopathy.

This clonotype was detected many times. The rearrangement links TRBV11-3 to TRBJ1-1; D not resolved. The CDR3 runs 14 residues. V was clipped by 1 base and J by 7 bases, with 13 bases between them. In germline, CDR1 is SGHNT, CDR2 YENEEA. CDR3 sequence: CASSLGRGSGEAFF. DNA of the CDR3: TGTGCCAGCAGCTTAGGCCGGGGTAGCGGTGAAGCTTTCTTT.

The sample holds many counts of this clonotype. The V and J genes are TRBV12-3 or TRBV12-4 and TRBJ1-1; D is ambiguous. With 2 bases removed from V and 0 bases from J, the gap between germline ends came to 10 bases. CDR3 length equals 15 residues. CDR3 sequence: CASSLILGMNTEAFF. The CDR3 nucleotides read TGTGCCAGCAGTTTAATTCTGGGGATGAACACTGAAGCTTTCTTT.

The chain joins TRBV6-1 to TRBJ2-7, with unresolved D. The CDR3 has 14 amino acids. Germline lookup yields CDR1 MNHNS and CDR2 SASEGT. V was shortened by 6 bases and J by 2 bases, with 14 bases between the two germline ends. The CDR3 coding sequence is TGTGCCAGCAGACCCCTTGGCAACGCCTACGAGCAGTACTTC. It yields the protein CASRPLGNAYEQYF.

J is TRBJ2-7 and V is TRBV24-1, with 7 bases lining up with TRBD1. This CDR3 comprises 18 residues. CDR1 and CDR2 (germline): KGHDR, SFDVKD. J gave up 2 bases and V 2 bases, and 14 bases lay outside the gene matches. The CDR3 DNA sequence: TGTGCCACCAGTGATTGCTTGGGACAGCCTATTTCCACCTACGAGCAGTACTTC. It specifies CATSDCLGQPISTYEQYF.

The chain has TRBV9 and TRBJ2-7, with D perhaps TRBD2 (7 bases). There are 14 residues in the CDR3. Germline CDR1 SGDLS, CDR2 YYNGEE. V lost 1 base and J 4 bases, leaving 12 bases between the germline ends. The CDR3 spells CASSVSGGYYEQYF. The DNA for the CDR3 is TGTGCCAGCAGCGTATCGGGGGGCTATTACGAGCAGTACTTC.

This clonotype was seen ten or more times. This chain joins TRBV20-1 and TRBJ2-1; 10 positions match TRBD2. This CDR3 contains 16 residues. Germline values: CDR1 DFQATT, CDR2 SNEGSKA (reference sequence). The V and J ends lost 2 bases and 6 bases, in that order; junction bases with no gene match: 10. The DNA for the CDR3 is TGCAGTGCTAGAACCCCAGCGGGAGGGCCATTCAATGAGCAGTTCTTC. As protein: CSARTPAGGPFNEQFF.

This clonotype was detected a few times. The chain carries TRBV5-6 and TRBJ1-2; D ambiguous. The CDR3 covers 13 residues. CDR1 and CDR2 from the germline V gene are SGHDT and YYEEEE. V was shortened by 9 bases and J by 0 bases, with 12 bases between the two germline ends. DNA of the CDR3: TGTGCCACCCGGCCGCTCACTAACTATGGCTACACCTTC. Protein sequence: CATRPLTNYGYTF. Filled out from reference TRBV5-6 and TRBJ1-2, the complete variable domain reads DAGVTQSPTHLIKTRGQQVTLRCSPKSGHDTVSWYQQALGQGPQFIFQYYEEEERQRGNFPDRFSGHQFPNYSSELNVNALLLGDSALYLCATRPLTNYGYTFGSGTRLTVV.

The V call is TRBV11-2, the J call TRBJ2-7; 8 nucleotides line up with TRBD1. V lost 5 bases and J lost 3; bases outside the gene matches: 12. Germline V lookup: CDR1 SGHAT, CDR2 FQNNGV. The CDR3 spans 16 residues. This CDR3 is CASSRPTGENVYEQYF. The CDR3 DNA sequence: TGTGCCAGCAGCCGCCCGACAGGGGAAAACGTCTACGAGCAGTACTTC.

A few counts support this clonotype. The chain uses TRBV10-3 and TRBJ2-7, with D perhaps TRBD1 or TRBD2 (6 bases each). The CDR3 consists of 12 residues. V lost 11 bases and J lost 4, with 15 bases in between. Germline assignment: CDR1 ENHRY and CDR2 SYGVKD. The CDR3 coding sequence is TGTGCCTCTCGGGGGCCTGAGTACGAGCAGTACTTC. Protein product: CASRGPEYEQYF.

This clonotype was seen only a few times. The chain links TRBV7-6 to TRBJ2-4; 8 positions agree with TRBD1. J gave up 8 bases and V 5 bases, and 11 bases lay outside the gene matches. The CDR3 sequence is 15 residues long. CDR1 SGHVS and CDR2 FNYEAQ come from the germline V gene. In nucleotides, the CDR3 is TGTGCCAGCAGCCCCGGGGCAGGGGGCATCGACATTCAGTACTTC. Protein product: CASSPGAGGIDIQYF.

This clonotype was observed a few times. The DNA for the CDR3 is TGTGCCAGCTCACCAAGTGGACAGGGGTACCAAGAGACCCAGTACTTC. Protein sequence: CASSPSGQGYQETQYF. This chain connects TRBV18 to TRBJ2-5, with 9 bases that match TRBD1. V lost 2 bases, J lost 0 bases, and 4 bases stayed unmatched. The germline CDR1 and CDR2 sequences are KGHSH and LQKENI. This CDR3 is 16 amino acids long.

This clonotype showed up many times. The CDR3 loop is CASSSIQGVRYEQYF. The CDR3 DNA follows: TGTGCCAGCAGCTCGATACAGGGGGTTCGGTACGAGCAGTACTTC. The genes are TRBV11-2 and TRBJ2-7, with 8 bases identical to TRBD1. CDR3 size: 15 residues. J lost 4 bases, V lost 4 bases, and 9 bases had no gene match. Germline V CDR1 and CDR2: SGHAT, FQNNGV.

For this clonotype: A much larger clone is a single base away; this may be a read error. The CDR3 carries no conserved terminal phenylalanine or tryptophan, so it likely arises from a read error. DNA of the CDR3: TGTGCCAGCAGCCAAGCGGGAGGGGAGCTGTTTTCT. Translation: CASSQAGGELFS. V gene TRBV3-1 combines with J gene TRBJ2-2; weak D call: TRBD2 (5 bases). CDR3 length: 12 residues. V lost 1 base and J lost 8, with 5 bases in between. CDR1 is LGHDT, CDR2 YNNKEL, per germline (reference sequence).